Listed below are T cell receptor beta chains from one sample, sequenced in a study of PD-1 blockade in classical Hodgkin lymphoma. Data came from immunoSEQ multiplex PCR; TCRdb stores just in-frame clones and leaves some out. This sample has 21,000 or so clones, with 74% found just once. This specimen was peripheral blood mononuclear cells (PBMCs), taken at baseline. The receptors come from a human donor with classical Hodgkin lymphoma. CDR3s include the opening cysteine and the closing phenylalanine or tryptophan. D genes are given only for firm matches. Some rows mark clone size as missing; the rest say once, few, many or name a class of expanded clone.

j_call: TRBJ1-2; d_call: NA; v_call: TRBV10-1; clone_size: NA; cdr3_nt: TGCGCCAGCAGTCCTAGTGCCAACTATGGCTACACCTTC; cdr3_aa: CASSPSANYGYTF
j_call: TRBJ2-2; d_call: NA; v_call: TRBV9; clone_size: NA; cdr3_nt: TGTGCCAGCAGCGTAGTGGGAGGGACAGCCGTGGACACCGGGGAGCTGTTTTTT; cdr3_aa: CASSVVGGTAVDTGELFF
j_call: TRBJ2-1; d_call: NA; v_call: TRBV19; clone_size: few; cdr3_nt: TGTGCCAGTAGTGTCCGGGGCTCGGGGAATGAGCAGTTCTTC; cdr3_aa: CASSVRGSGNEQFF
j_call: TRBJ2-3; d_call: NA; v_call: TRBV6-4; clone_size: NA; cdr3_nt: TGTGCCAGCAGTGAAGAGGGCAGCACAGATACGCAGTATTTT; cdr3_aa: CASSEEGSTDTQYF
j_call: TRBJ2-7; d_call: NA; v_call: TRBV6-4; clone_size: NA; cdr3_nt: TGTGCCAGCAGTGGCTCTGAGGGAGGAGTCTCCTACGAGCAGTACTTC; cdr3_aa: CASSGSEGGVSYEQYF
j_call: TRBJ1-2; d_call: NA; v_call: TRBV29-1; clone_size: NA; cdr3_nt: TGCAGCGCTCAGGGCTTCGAGAGCTATGGCTACACCTTC; cdr3_aa: CSAQGFESYGYTF
j_call: TRBJ1-2; d_call: NA; v_call: TRBV4-1; clone_size: once; cdr3_nt: TGCGCCAGCAGCCAAGAAGCAACAGGGTCCAACTATGGCTACACCTTC; cdr3_aa: CASSQEATGSNYGYTF
j_call: TRBJ2-7; d_call: TRBD2; v_call: TRBV4-2; clone_size: NA; cdr3_nt: TGTGCCAGCAGCCCTCGCGGGGGGAGCTCCTACGAGCAGTACTTC; cdr3_aa: CASSPRGGSSYEQYF
j_call: TRBJ1-2; d_call: TRBD1; v_call: TRBV9; clone_size: few; cdr3_nt: TGTGCCAGCACCGTAGATCAGGGGGCGAACTATGGCTACACCTTC; cdr3_aa: CASTVDQGANYGYTF
j_call: TRBJ1-4; d_call: NA; v_call: TRBV5-6; clone_size: NA; cdr3_nt: TGTGCCAGCAGCTTGCCGGGGCTTGGAGATAATGAAAAACTGTTTTTT; cdr3_aa: CASSLPGLGDNEKLFF
j_call: TRBJ2-3; d_call: NA; v_call: TRBV5-1; clone_size: NA; cdr3_nt: TGCGCCAGCATGGGGAGACGGATGCAGTATTTT; cdr3_aa: CASMGRRMQYF
j_call: TRBJ2-2; d_call: NA; v_call: TRBV11-2; clone_size: NA; cdr3_nt: TGTGCCAGCAGCTATGGGTCGGGAACCGGGGAGCTGTTTTTT; cdr3_aa: CASSYGSGTGELFF
j_call: TRBJ1-5; d_call: NA; v_call: TRBV6-1; clone_size: NA; cdr3_nt: TGTGCCAGCACGGTGGCCAGGGTCGGGCAGCCCCAGCATTTT; cdr3_aa: CASTVARVGQPQHF
j_call: TRBJ1-1; d_call: TRBD1; v_call: TRBV7-9; clone_size: NA; cdr3_nt: TGTGCCAGCACCCCCCCGCGGGACAGCAACACTGAAGCTTTCTTT; cdr3_aa: CASTPPRDSNTEAFF
j_call: TRBJ2-2; d_call: NA; v_call: TRBV28; clone_size: NA; cdr3_nt: TGTGCCAGCGGGTGGGGATCCACCGGGGAGCTGTTTTTT; cdr3_aa: CASGWGSTGELFF
j_call: TRBJ2-3; d_call: TRBD1; v_call: TRBV5-6; clone_size: few; cdr3_nt: TGTGCCAGCAGCTTAGGACAGGGAACCGGGGTAGATACGCAGTATTTT; cdr3_aa: CASSLGQGTGVDTQYF
j_call: TRBJ2-2; d_call: NA; v_call: TRBV25-1; clone_size: few; cdr3_nt: TGTGCCAGCAGTGGAGAGGGGGACACCGGGGAGCTGTTTTTT; cdr3_aa: CASSGEGDTGELFF
j_call: TRBJ2-1; d_call: NA; v_call: TRBV29-1; clone_size: NA; cdr3_nt: TGCAGCGTTGAGGGCGGGTCACTCTACAATGAGCAGTTCTTC; cdr3_aa: CSVEGGSLYNEQFF
j_call: TRBJ2-1; d_call: TRBD2; v_call: TRBV2; clone_size: NA; cdr3_nt: TGTGCCAGGCAAGGACTAGCGGGAAAGGATGAGCAGTTCTTC; cdr3_aa: CARQGLAGKDEQFF
j_call: TRBJ2-7; d_call: TRBD2; v_call: TRBV27; clone_size: NA; cdr3_nt: TGTGCCAGCAGGCTTCACATAGGCACAGCGGGAACTTTGGTCTACGAGCAGTACTTC; cdr3_aa: CASRLHIGTAGTLVYEQYF
j_call: TRBJ2-5; d_call: NA; v_call: TRBV7-3; clone_size: NA; cdr3_nt: TGTGCCAGCAGCTACGACCGTAGGGAGACCCAGTACTTC; cdr3_aa: CASSYDRRETQYF
j_call: TRBJ1-2; d_call: NA; v_call: TRBV28; clone_size: few; cdr3_nt: TGTGCCAGCAGCAACGGACAGACCAACTATGGCTACACCTTC; cdr3_aa: CASSNGQTNYGYTF
j_call: TRBJ2-7; d_call: NA; v_call: TRBV19; clone_size: NA; cdr3_nt: TGTGCCAGTAGTTATCAGTCGTTTGCTTACGAGCAGTACTTC; cdr3_aa: CASSYQSFAYEQYF
j_call: TRBJ2-1; d_call: NA; v_call: TRBV7-9; clone_size: NA; cdr3_nt: TGTGCCAGCAGCCCTAAGTATGCCTCCTACAATGAGCAGTTCTTC; cdr3_aa: CASSPKYASYNEQFF
j_call: TRBJ2-3; d_call: NA; v_call: TRBV4-3; clone_size: NA; cdr3_nt: TGCGCCAGCAGCCAAGATCAAAGGGGGTGGGATACGCAGTATTTT; cdr3_aa: CASSQDQRGWDTQYF
j_call: TRBJ2-3; d_call: NA; v_call: TRBV28; clone_size: NA; cdr3_nt: TGTGCCAGCAGTGGCGCCCAGGGGCAGGGAAGCACAGATACGCAGTATTTT; cdr3_aa: CASSGAQGQGSTDTQYF
j_call: TRBJ2-7; d_call: TRBD2; v_call: TRBV11-1; clone_size: NA; cdr3_nt: TGTGCCAGCAGCCTGCCCGGGACTAGCGGAACCTACGAGCAGTACTTC; cdr3_aa: CASSLPGTSGTYEQYF
j_call: TRBJ1-5; d_call: NA; v_call: TRBV30; clone_size: NA; cdr3_nt: TGTGCCTGGAGTGGTGGGGGGGCCGGGGGAGCCCAGCATTTT; cdr3_aa: CAWSGGGAGGAQHF
j_call: TRBJ2-2; d_call: TRBD2; v_call: TRBV10-2; clone_size: NA; cdr3_nt: TGCGCCAGCAGACTAGCGGGAGACACCGGGGAGCTGTTTTTT; cdr3_aa: CASRLAGDTGELFF
j_call: TRBJ1-2; d_call: NA; v_call: TRBV4-3; clone_size: NA; cdr3_nt: TGCGCCAGCAGCCAAGATGTAGACGGGGGTGGCTACACCTTC; cdr3_aa: CASSQDVDGGGYTF
j_call: TRBJ1-3; d_call: NA; v_call: TRBV6-6; clone_size: NA; cdr3_nt: TGTGCCAGCAGTTACGATGGGGGAAACACCATATATTTT; cdr3_aa: CASSYDGGNTIYF
j_call: TRBJ2-1; d_call: NA; v_call: TRBV5-6; clone_size: NA; cdr3_nt: TGTGCCAGCAGCTTGCGTATGACAGTAGTATCCTACAATGAGCAGTTCTTC; cdr3_aa: CASSLRMTVVSYNEQFF
j_call: TRBJ1-5; d_call: NA; v_call: TRBV11-3; clone_size: NA; cdr3_nt: TGTGCCAGCAGCTTGGTACCAGGACAAAGCAATCAGCCCCAGCATTTT; cdr3_aa: CASSLVPGQSNQPQHF
j_call: TRBJ2-7; d_call: TRBD1; v_call: TRBV4-3; clone_size: NA; cdr3_nt: TGCGCCAGCAGCCAAAAGGGACAGGACGAGCAGTACTTC; cdr3_aa: CASSQKGQDEQYF
j_call: TRBJ2-3; d_call: NA; v_call: TRBV29-1; clone_size: NA; cdr3_nt: TGCAGCGTTGAGGGTCAGGGATACACAGATACGCAGTATTTT; cdr3_aa: CSVEGQGYTDTQYF
j_call: TRBJ1-6; d_call: NA; v_call: TRBV9; clone_size: NA; cdr3_nt: TGTGCCAGCACCGTTAGAGAGGGTTCACCCCTCCACTTT; cdr3_aa: CASTVREGSPLHF
j_call: TRBJ2-7; d_call: TRBD1; v_call: TRBV19; clone_size: NA; cdr3_nt: TGTGCCAGTAGTCCTCACCTACAGGGGGCCTACGAGCAGTACTTC; cdr3_aa: CASSPHLQGAYEQYF
j_call: TRBJ2-7; d_call: TRBD2; v_call: TRBV7-2; clone_size: NA; cdr3_nt: TGTGCCAGCAGCTTAGCGGGGGGGACCTTGGGTTACGAGCAGTACTTC; cdr3_aa: CASSLAGGTLGYEQYF
j_call: TRBJ1-1; d_call: TRBD1; v_call: TRBV6-5; clone_size: NA; cdr3_nt: TGTGCCAGCAGGGGGACAGGAAACACTGAAGCTTTCTTT; cdr3_aa: CASRGTGNTEAFF
j_call: TRBJ2-7; d_call: TRBD1; v_call: TRBV10-3; clone_size: NA; cdr3_nt: TGTGCCATCAGTCCGACAGGGCGAGGAGTTCCCTACGAGCAGTACTTC; cdr3_aa: CAISPTGRGVPYEQYF
j_call: TRBJ2-1; d_call: TRBD2; v_call: TRBV7-3; clone_size: NA; cdr3_nt: TGTGCCAGCAGGGGACTAGCGGGTACTTCGAATGAGCAGTTCTTC; cdr3_aa: CASRGLAGTSNEQFF
j_call: TRBJ2-7; d_call: NA; v_call: TRBV7-6; clone_size: NA; cdr3_nt: TGTGCCAGCAGCCGGCACCAACTCTACGAGCAGTACTTC; cdr3_aa: CASSRHQLYEQYF
j_call: TRBJ1-3; d_call: NA; v_call: TRBV7-6; clone_size: NA; cdr3_nt: TGTGCCAGCAGCGTCGGTGGCTGGGAGTCTGGAAACACCATATATTTT; cdr3_aa: CASSVGGWESGNTIYF
j_call: TRBJ2-7; d_call: TRBD2; v_call: TRBV9; clone_size: NA; cdr3_nt: TGTGCCAGCAGCGCGGGACTAGCGAGCTACGAGCAGTACTTC; cdr3_aa: CASSAGLASYEQYF
j_call: TRBJ2-1; d_call: TRBD2; v_call: TRBV9; clone_size: NA; cdr3_nt: TGTGCCAGCAGCGTAGTTGGCACTAGCGGGAGCGAGCAGTTCTTC; cdr3_aa: CASSVVGTSGSEQFF
j_call: TRBJ2-1; d_call: NA; v_call: TRBV21-1; clone_size: NA; cdr3_nt: TGTGCCAGCAGCAAAGGACTAGCGCTCGCTGAGCAGTTCTTC; cdr3_aa: CASSKGLALAEQFF
j_call: TRBJ2-2; d_call: TRBD1; v_call: TRBV10-3; clone_size: NA; cdr3_nt: TGTGCCGGACAGGGGGCGAACACCGGGGAGCTGTTTTTT; cdr3_aa: CAGQGANTGELFF
j_call: TRBJ2-1; d_call: NA; v_call: TRBV7-2; clone_size: NA; cdr3_nt: TGTGCCAGCAGGTCGACTGGATCCTCCTACAATGAGCAGTTCTTC; cdr3_aa: CASRSTGSSYNEQFF
j_call: TRBJ2-7; d_call: NA; v_call: TRBV11-2; clone_size: NA; cdr3_nt: TGTGCCAGCAGCTCGGCGAACGAGCAGTACTTC; cdr3_aa: CASSSANEQYF
j_call: TRBJ2-5; d_call: NA; v_call: TRBV5-1; clone_size: NA; cdr3_nt: TGCGCCAGCAGCTTAGAGGCCCCGGGGACCCAGTACTTC; cdr3_aa: CASSLEAPGTQYF
j_call: TRBJ2-7; d_call: NA; v_call: TRBV11-2; clone_size: NA; cdr3_nt: TGTGCCAGCAGCCGAGATCTCGGCTTCGAGCAGTACTTC; cdr3_aa: CASSRDLGFEQYF
j_call: TRBJ2-5; d_call: TRBD1; v_call: TRBV29-1; clone_size: NA; cdr3_nt: TGCAGCGTTGATTATGACAGGGGAGAGACCCAGTACTTC; cdr3_aa: CSVDYDRGETQYF
j_call: TRBJ1-1; d_call: TRBD1; v_call: TRBV18; clone_size: NA; cdr3_nt: TGTGCCAGCTCTTCCGGGAACAGGGGGACACTGAACACTGAAGCTTTCTTT; cdr3_aa: CASSSGNRGTLNTEAFF